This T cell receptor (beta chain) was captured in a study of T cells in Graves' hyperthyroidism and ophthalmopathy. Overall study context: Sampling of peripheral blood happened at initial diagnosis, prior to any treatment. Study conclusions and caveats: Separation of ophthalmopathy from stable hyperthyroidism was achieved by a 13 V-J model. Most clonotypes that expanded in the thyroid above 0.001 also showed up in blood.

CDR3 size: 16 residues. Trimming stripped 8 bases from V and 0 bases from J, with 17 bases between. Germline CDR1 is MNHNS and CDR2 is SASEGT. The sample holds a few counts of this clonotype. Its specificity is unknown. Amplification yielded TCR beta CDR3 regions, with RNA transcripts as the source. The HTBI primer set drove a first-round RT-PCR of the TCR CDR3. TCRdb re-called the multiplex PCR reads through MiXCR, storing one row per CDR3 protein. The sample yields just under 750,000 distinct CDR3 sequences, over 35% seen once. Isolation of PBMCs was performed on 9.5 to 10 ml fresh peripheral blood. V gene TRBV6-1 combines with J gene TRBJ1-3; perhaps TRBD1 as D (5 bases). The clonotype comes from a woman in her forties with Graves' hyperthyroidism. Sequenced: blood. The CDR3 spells CASLGRLADSGNTIYF. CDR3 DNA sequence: TGTGCCAGCCTGGGACGGCTAGCAGACTCTGGAAACACCATATATTTT.